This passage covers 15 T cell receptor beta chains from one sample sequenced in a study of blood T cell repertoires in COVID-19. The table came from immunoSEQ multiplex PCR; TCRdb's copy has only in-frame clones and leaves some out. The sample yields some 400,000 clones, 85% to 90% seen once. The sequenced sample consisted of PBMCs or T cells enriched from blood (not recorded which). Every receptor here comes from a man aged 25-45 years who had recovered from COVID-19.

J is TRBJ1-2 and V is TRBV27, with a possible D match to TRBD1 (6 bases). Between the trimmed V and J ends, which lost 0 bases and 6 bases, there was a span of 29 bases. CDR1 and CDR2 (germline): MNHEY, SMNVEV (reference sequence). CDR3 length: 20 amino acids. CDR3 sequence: CASSLSVRATGTPGLDGYTF. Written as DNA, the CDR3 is TGTGCCAGCAGTTTATCCGTTCGCGCCACCGGGACACCTGGTTTGGATGGCTACACCTTC.

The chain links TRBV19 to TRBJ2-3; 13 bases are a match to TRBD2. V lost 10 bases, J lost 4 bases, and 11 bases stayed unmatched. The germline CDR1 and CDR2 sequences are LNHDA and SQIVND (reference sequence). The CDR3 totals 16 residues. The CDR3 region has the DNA TGTGCCACCACCCGGACTAGCGGGAGTCTCGCAGATACGCAGTATTTT. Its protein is CATTRTSGSLADTQYF.

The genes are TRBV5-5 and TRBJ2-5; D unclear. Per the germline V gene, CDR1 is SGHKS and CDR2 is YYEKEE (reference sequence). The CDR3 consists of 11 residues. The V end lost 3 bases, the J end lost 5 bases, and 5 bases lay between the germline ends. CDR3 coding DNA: TGTGCCAGCAGCTCCGTCGAGACCCAGTACTTC. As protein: CASSSVETQYF. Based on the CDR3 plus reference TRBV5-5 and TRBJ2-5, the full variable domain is DAGVTQSPTHLIKTRGQQVTLRCSPISGHKSVSWYQQVLGQGPQFIFQYYEKEERGRGNFPDRFSARQFPNYSSELNVNALLLGDSALYLCASSSVETQYFGPGTRLLVL.

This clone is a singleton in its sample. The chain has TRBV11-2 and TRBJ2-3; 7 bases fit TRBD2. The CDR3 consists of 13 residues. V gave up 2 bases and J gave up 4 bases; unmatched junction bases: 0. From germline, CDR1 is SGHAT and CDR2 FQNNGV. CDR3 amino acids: CASSLRGADTQYF. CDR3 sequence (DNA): TGTGCCAGCAGCTTACGGGGGGCAGATACGCAGTATTTT.

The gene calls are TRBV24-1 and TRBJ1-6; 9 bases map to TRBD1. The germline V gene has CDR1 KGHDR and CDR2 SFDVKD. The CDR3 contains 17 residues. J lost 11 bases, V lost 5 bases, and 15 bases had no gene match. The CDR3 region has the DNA TGTGCCACCAGTGTAACAGGGGGCCGTTCCGGGCCGGCACCCCTCCACTTT. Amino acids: CATSVTGGRSGPAPLHF.

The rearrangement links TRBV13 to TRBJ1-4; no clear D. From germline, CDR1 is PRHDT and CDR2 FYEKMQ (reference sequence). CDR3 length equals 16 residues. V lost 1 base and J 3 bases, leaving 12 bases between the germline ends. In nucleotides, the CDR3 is TGTGCCAGCAGCTTAGCACAAGGCAGCGCTAATGAAAAACTGTTTTTT. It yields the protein CASSLAQGSANEKLFF.

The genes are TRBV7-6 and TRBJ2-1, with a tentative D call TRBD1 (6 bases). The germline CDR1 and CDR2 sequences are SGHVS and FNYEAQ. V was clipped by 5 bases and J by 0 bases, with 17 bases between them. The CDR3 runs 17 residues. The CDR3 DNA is TGTGCCAGCAGCCCTCCCGGGACAAAAAGCTCCTACAATGAGCAGTTCTTC. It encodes CASSPPGTKSSYNEQFF.

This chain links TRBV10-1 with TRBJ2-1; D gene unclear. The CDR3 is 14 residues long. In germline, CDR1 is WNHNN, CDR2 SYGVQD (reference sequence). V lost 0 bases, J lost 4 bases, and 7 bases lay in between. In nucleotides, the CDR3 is TGCGCCAGCAGTGAGTCTCGCGCATACAATGAGCAGTTCTTC. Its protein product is CASSESRAYNEQFF.

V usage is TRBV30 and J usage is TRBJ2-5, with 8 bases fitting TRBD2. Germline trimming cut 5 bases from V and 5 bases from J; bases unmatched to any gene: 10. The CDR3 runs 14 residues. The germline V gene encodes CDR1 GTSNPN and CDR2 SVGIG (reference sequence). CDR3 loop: CAWGPGGVAETQYF. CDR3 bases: TGTGCCTGGGGGCCGGGGGGGGTAGCGGAGACCCAGTACTTC.

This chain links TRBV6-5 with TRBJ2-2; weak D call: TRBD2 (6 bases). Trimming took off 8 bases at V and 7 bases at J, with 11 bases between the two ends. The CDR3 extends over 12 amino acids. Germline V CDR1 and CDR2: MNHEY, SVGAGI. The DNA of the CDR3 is TGTGCCAGCGGAGGGTCTAGCGGGGAGCTGTTTTTT. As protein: CASGGSSGELFF.

The CDR3 sequence: CASSYTYEQYF. In DNA, the CDR3 is TGTGCCAGCAGTTATACTTACGAGCAGTACTTC. The chain combines TRBV25-1 with TRBJ2-7, with no clear D. Germline V lookup: CDR1 MGHDK, CDR2 SYGVNS. The CDR3 covers 11 residues. Trimming took 5 bases from V and 4 from J, leaving 6 bases between them.

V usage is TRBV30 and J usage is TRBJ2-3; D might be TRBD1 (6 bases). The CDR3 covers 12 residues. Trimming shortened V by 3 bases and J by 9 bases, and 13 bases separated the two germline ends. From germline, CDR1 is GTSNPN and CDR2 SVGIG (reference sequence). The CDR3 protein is CAWSAGQRTQYF. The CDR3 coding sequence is TGTGCCTGGAGCGCTGGACAGCGAACGCAGTATTTT.

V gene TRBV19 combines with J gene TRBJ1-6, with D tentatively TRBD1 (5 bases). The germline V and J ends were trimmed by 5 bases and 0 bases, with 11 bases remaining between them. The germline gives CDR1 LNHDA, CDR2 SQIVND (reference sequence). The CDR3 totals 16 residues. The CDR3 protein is CASSWGRSSYNSPLHF. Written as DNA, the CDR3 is TGTGCCAGTAGTTGGGGCAGGAGCTCCTATAATTCACCCCTCCACTTT.

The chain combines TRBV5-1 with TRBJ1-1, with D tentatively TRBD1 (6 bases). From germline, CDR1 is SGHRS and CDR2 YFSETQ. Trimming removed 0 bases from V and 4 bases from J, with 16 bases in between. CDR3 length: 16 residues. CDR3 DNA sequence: TGCGCCAGCAGCTTGGATGGCGGGGGGCGATTCACTGAAGCTTTCTTT. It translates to CASSLDGGGRFTEAFF.

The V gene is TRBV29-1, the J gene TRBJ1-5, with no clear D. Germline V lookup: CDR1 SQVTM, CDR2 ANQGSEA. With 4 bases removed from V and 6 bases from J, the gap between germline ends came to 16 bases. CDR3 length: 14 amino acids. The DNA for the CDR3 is TGCAGCGTTGCCGTGGCAGGCCTCGGTCAGCCCCAGCATTTT. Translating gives CSVAVAGLGQPQHF.